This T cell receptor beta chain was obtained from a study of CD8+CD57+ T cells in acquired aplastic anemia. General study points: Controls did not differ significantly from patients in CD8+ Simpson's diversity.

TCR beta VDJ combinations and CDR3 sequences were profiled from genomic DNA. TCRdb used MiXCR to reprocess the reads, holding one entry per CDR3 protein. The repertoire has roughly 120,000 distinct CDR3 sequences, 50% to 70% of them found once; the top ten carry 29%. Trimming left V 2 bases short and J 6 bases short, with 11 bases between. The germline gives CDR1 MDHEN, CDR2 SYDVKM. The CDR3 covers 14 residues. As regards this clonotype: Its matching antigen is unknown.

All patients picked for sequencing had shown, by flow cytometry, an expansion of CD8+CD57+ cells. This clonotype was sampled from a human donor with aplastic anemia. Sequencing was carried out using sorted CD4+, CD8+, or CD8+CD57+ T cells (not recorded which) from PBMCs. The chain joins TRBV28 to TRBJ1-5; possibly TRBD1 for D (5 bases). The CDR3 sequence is CASSLTTVRQPQHF. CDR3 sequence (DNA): TGTGCCAGCAGTTTAACGACAGTCCGTCAGCCCCAGCATTTT.